This T cell receptor beta chain was observed in a study of tumor-infiltrating lymphocytes in oesophageal squamous cell carcinoma. The junction had 1 base not matched to a gene; V was cut back by 2 bases and J by 4 bases. The germline gives CDR1 KGHDR, CDR2 SFDVKD. The CDR3 length is 14 residues. TCRdb reanalysed the PCR reads using MiXCR and keeps one entry per CDR3 protein. The sample lists about 12,000 distinct CDR3 sequences; roughly 55% were seen once. This receptor was obtained from a female donor with esophageal squamous cell carcinoma. Specimen: esophageal tumor tissue. The rearrangement uses TRBV24-1 and TRBJ1-2; 9 nucleotides align to TRBD1. CDR3 amino acids: CATSDWDRVYGYTF. DNA for the CDR3: TGTGCCACCAGTGATTGGGACAGGGTCTATGGCTACACCTTC.